This T cell receptor beta chain came from a study of control samples from healthy donors and cancer patients (dated by TCRdb to the early 2020s). Inclusive of the bounding cysteine and phenylalanine, the CDR3 is 13 residues long. The only DNA kept is the CDR3, 39 bases in frame from the first base. The trim is 0 bases for V and 0 bases for J, with a gap of 2 bases between the germline ends. The germline V gene yields SGDLS for CDR1 and YYNGEE for CDR2. Turning to this clone: Its antigen specificity is not known. No much larger clone is present one base from it, and per-base qualities are unavailable.

Library prep was done by the immunoSEQ multiplex PCR assay. Not all clones reach the TCRdb copy of this immuneACCESS table, which keeps in-frame sequences only. Checked studies attribute under half of the gap to unresolved V genes and leave the rest unexplained. The sample includes 100,000 to 150,000 clones, with roughly 90% observed a single time. The top ten hold around 3% of the sample. The sample was blood. Recombination joined TRBV9 with TRBJ2-3, with no confident D gene call. This TCR came from a man aged 50-59 years in good health. CDR3 sequence: CASSVASTDTQYF. The DNA reads as follows: TGTGCCAGCAGCGTAGCGAGCACAGATACGCAGTATTTT. The entire variable domain, with the stretches around the CDR3 drawn from the reference TRBV9 and TRBJ2-3 proteins, is DSGVTQTPKHLITATGQRVTLRCSPRSGDLSVYWYQQSLDQGLQFLIQYYNGEERAKGNILERFSAQQFPDLHSELNLSSLELGDSALYFCASSVASTDTQYFGPGTRLTVL.